These 32 T cell receptor beta chains were sequenced from one sample in a study of CXCR3-negative and CXCR3-positive naive CD8 T cells. Their antigen targets remain unknown. Study-wide points: TRB CDR3 hydrophobicity was greater in CXCR3-positive naive cells than in CXCR3-negative naive cells.

Preparation of TRB cDNA libraries relied on 5' RACE carrying UMI labels. TCRdb re-called the 5' RACE reads and gives one entry per CDR3 protein, without DNA. This table lists around 160,000 distinct CDR3 sequences. The sample was naive CXCR3+ CD8+ T cells from blood. This sample's subset: CD45RO-CCR7+CD27+CD95- naive CD8+ T cells expressing CXCR3 (TNR3+). All receptors derive from a human donor in good health. Some clones in this sample may be carry-over from other donors' samples.

The genes are TRBV5-4 and TRBJ2-5; TCRdb returns TRBD2, unconfirmable since there is no DNA. Germline CDR1 is SGHNT and CDR2 is YYREEE (reference sequence). The CDR3 runs to 15 residues. The CDR3 loop is CASSLRAIKEETQYF. Full variable domain (outside the CDR3, taken from reference TRBV5-4 and TRBJ2-5): ETGVTQSPTHLIKTRGQQVTLRCSSQSGHNTVSWYQQALGQGPQFIFQYYREEENGRGNFPPRFSGLQFPNYSSELNVNALELDDSALYLCASSLRAIKEETQYFGPGTRLLVL.

The chain links TRBV3-1 to TRBJ2-1; the D gene TCRdb calls, TRBD1, cannot be checked with no DNA. Germline V CDR1 and CDR2: LGHDT, YNNKEL (reference sequence). This CDR3 spans 16 amino acids. CDR3 sequence: CASSHEGGTSYNEQFF.

The CDR3 is CSVERGPNTEAFF. The chain combines TRBV29-1 with TRBJ1-1; the D call of TRBD1 rests on TCRdb alone, since no DNA is present to check it. Germline CDR1 is SQVTM and CDR2 is ANQGSEA. The CDR3 has 13 residues.

V and J are TRBV5-1 and TRBJ2-3; the D gene TCRdb calls, TRBD1, cannot be checked with no DNA. CDR1 is SGHRS, CDR2 YFSETQ, per germline. CDR3 length equals 17 residues. The CDR3 here is CASSPTGPGTHTDTQYF.

The V and J genes are TRBV29-1 and TRBJ1-1; TCRdb indicates TRBD1, and absent DNA this call remains unverified. The CDR3 consists of 13 residues. Germline loops: CDR1 SQVTM, CDR2 ANQGSEA. The CDR3 loop reads CSVETGMNTEAFF.

This chain uses TRBV6-6 with TRBJ2-7; the TCRdb D gene call, TRBD1, has no DNA to confirm it. The germline gives CDR1 MNHNY, CDR2 SVGAGI (reference sequence). The CDR3 runs to 16 residues. CDR3 region: CASSYSMEQGAGEQYF.

This sequence joins TRBV5-1 and TRBJ2-7; TCRdb's D gene call, TRBD1, goes unchecked for lack of DNA. The germline V gene encodes CDR1 SGHRS and CDR2 YFSETQ. The CDR3 consists of 17 residues. The CDR3 protein is CASRGTERALGEDEQYF.

The rearrangement links TRBV20-1 to TRBJ2-3; no DNA is available, so the TRBD2 call from TCRdb remains unchecked. CDR1 DFQATT and CDR2 SNEGSKA come from the germline V gene (reference sequence). The CDR3 consists of 14 residues. The CDR3 sequence is CSARDRELVDTQYF.

This chain connects TRBV5-1 to TRBJ2-4. Germline CDR1 reads SGHRS; CDR2 reads YFSETQ. The CDR3 length is 11 residues. CDR3 loop: CASTDGNIQYF.

This rearrangement joins TRBV5-1 to TRBJ2-7; TCRdb's D call, TRBD1, is unchecked because there is no DNA. This CDR3 is built from 13 residues. In germline, CDR1 is SGHRS, CDR2 YFSETQ. Here the CDR3 reads CASSFGTDLEQYF.

The chain uses TRBV28 and TRBJ2-3; checking the TCRdb D call of TRBD2 is not possible without DNA. CDR1 MDHEN and CDR2 SYDVKM come from the germline V gene. The CDR3 covers 15 residues. The CDR3 region is CASSFSGSGGDTQYF.

The rearrangement links TRBV6-4 to TRBJ2-1; the TCRdb D gene call, TRBD1, has no DNA to confirm it. The CDR3 has 15 amino acids. Per germline, CDR1 MRHNA and CDR2 SNTAGT. The chain's CDR3 is CASSALGGSYNEQFF.

The chain is built from TRBV29-1 and TRBJ2-7. This CDR3 region has 13 residues. Germline V gene lookup returns CDR1 SQVTM and CDR2 ANQGSEA. The CDR3: CSVESGWLGEQYF.

The chain's CDR3 is CASRVRPREDTQYF. The chain links TRBV5-6 to TRBJ2-3; the D call from TCRdb, TRBD1, cannot be confirmed without DNA. The CDR3 loop spans 14 amino acids. Germline CDR1 SGHDT, CDR2 YYEEEE.

The CDR3 here is CASSLGTPYEQYF. V usage is TRBV7-6 and J usage is TRBJ2-7; TCRdb reports TRBD1, a call that lacks DNA to check it against. Germline values: CDR1 SGHVS, CDR2 FNYEAQ. This CDR3 region has 13 residues.

This chain connects TRBV5-1 to TRBJ2-7; the TCRdb D gene call, TRBD1, has no DNA to confirm it. The germline gives CDR1 SGHRS, CDR2 YFSETQ. The CDR3 consists of 15 residues. The CDR3 reads CASSLWDRQSYEQYF.

CDR3 region: CASSLAEGRSDIQYF. The genes are TRBV12-3 or TRBV12-4 and TRBJ2-4; lacking DNA, the TRBD1 call made by TCRdb goes unchecked. CDR3 length: 15 residues.

This chain links TRBV5-5 with TRBJ1-1; TCRdb names TRBD1, which stays unverified in the absence of DNA. Germline values: CDR1 SGHKS, CDR2 YYEKEE (reference sequence). The CDR3 covers 12 residues. CDR3 residues: CASSFLGGEAFF.

V gene TRBV12-3 or TRBV12-4 combines with J gene TRBJ1-2; TCRdb gives TRBD1 as the D gene, but with no DNA this cannot be confirmed. The CDR3 contains 14 residues. The CDR3 loop reads CASRQGAFIYGYTF.

The chain joins TRBV6-2 or TRBV6-3 to TRBJ2-2; the TRBD2 assignment by TCRdb is unverifiable without DNA. CDR3 length: 21 amino acids. The germline gives CDR1 MNHEY, CDR2 SVGEGT. The CDR3 sequence: CASSYSSPESPGLVHTGELFF.

This sequence joins TRBV24-1 and TRBJ1-5; the D call of TRBD1 rests on TCRdb alone, since no DNA is present to check it. Per the germline V gene, CDR1 is KGHDR and CDR2 is SFDVKD. CDR3 length: 16 amino acids. The chain's CDR3 is CATSDSDRASNQPQHF.

This chain joins TRBV2 and TRBJ1-2; TCRdb designates TRBD1, a call that cannot be tested without DNA. CDR1 SNHLY and CDR2 FYNNEI come from the germline V gene. This CDR3 has 14 amino acids. This CDR3 reads CASSDQGYSYGYTF.

This chain joins TRBV7-2 and TRBJ2-7; TCRdb's D gene call, TRBD2, goes unchecked for lack of DNA. The length of the CDR3 is 16 residues. Germline CDR1 is SGHTA and CDR2 is FQGNSA. The CDR3 protein is CASSPETSLASYEQYF.

This rearrangement joins TRBV29-1 to TRBJ1-2; TCRdb's D call, TRBD1, is unchecked because there is no DNA. Germline-derived CDR1 and CDR2 are SQVTM and ANQGSEA. There are 13 residues in the CDR3. The CDR3 sequence is CSVTYRGDYGYTF. Together with reference TRBV29-1 and TRBJ1-2, the CDR3 gives the full variable domain: SAVISQKPSRDICQRGTSLTIQCQVDSQVTMMFWYRQQPGQSLTLIATANQGSEATYESGFVIDKFPISRPNLTFSTLTVSNMSPEDSSIYLCSVTYRGDYGYTFGSGTRLTVV.

The V and J genes are TRBV29-1 and TRBJ1-1. This CDR3 comprises 12 residues. In germline, CDR1 is SQVTM, CDR2 ANQGSEA. This chain's CDR3 is CSVLGPDTEAFF.

V gene TRBV7-2 combines with J gene TRBJ2-6. Per germline, CDR1 SGHTA and CDR2 FQGNSA. This CDR3 spans 16 amino acids. The chain's CDR3 is CASSITEISGANVLTF.

The chain joins TRBV7-3 to TRBJ2-5. Germline V CDR1 and CDR2: SGHTA, FQGTGA. The CDR3 totals 13 residues. The CDR3 protein is CASSPHDMETQYF.

The chain couples TRBV4-3 to TRBJ1-2. The CDR3 has 15 amino acids. Germline V gene data show CDR1 as LGHNA and CDR2 as YSLEER. The CDR3 sequence: CASSQDFSGSYGYTF.

This rearrangement joins TRBV7-9 to TRBJ2-7; TCRdb's D gene call, TRBD2, goes unchecked for lack of DNA. Germline CDR1 and CDR2: SEHNR and FQNEAQ (reference sequence). This CDR3 comprises 16 residues. The CDR3 protein is CASSSPSGGTTYEQYF. The full variable domain, its missing parts supplied by reference TRBV7-9 and TRBJ2-7, is DTGVSQNPRHKITKRGQNVTFRCDPISEHNRLYWYRQTLGQGPEFLTYFQNEAQLEKSRLLSDRFSAERPKGSFSTLEIQRTEQGDSAMYLCASSSPSGGTTYEQYFGPGTRLTVT.

The J gene is TRBJ2-7, the V gene TRBV7-9; TCRdb outputs TRBD1, but without DNA this stays unchecked. The CDR3 runs 17 residues. Germline CDR1 is SEHNR and CDR2 is FQNEAQ (reference sequence). The CDR3 loop reads CASSPTRGTGSSYEQYF.

The rearrangement uses TRBV7-8 and TRBJ2-7; TCRdb indicates TRBD2, and absent DNA this call remains unverified. Germline-derived CDR1 and CDR2 are SGHVS and FQNEAQ. The CDR3 has 15 amino acids. The CDR3: CASTAGGGPSYEQYF. Complete variable domain (other parts from reference TRBV7-8 and TRBJ2-7): GAGVSQSPRYKVAKRGQDVALRCDPISGHVSLFWYQQALGQGPEFLTYFQNEAQLDKSGLPSDRFFAERPEGSVSTLKIQRTQQEDSAVYLCASTAGGGPSYEQYFGPGTRLTVT.

The V and J genes are TRBV6-6 and TRBJ2-2; TCRdb indicates TRBD1, and absent DNA this call remains unverified. The CDR3 consists of 13 residues. Germline loops: CDR1 MNHNY, CDR2 SVGAGI (reference sequence). The CDR3 sequence is CASSSTWDGELFF.